This T cell receptor beta chain is drawn from a study of blood T cell repertoires in COVID-19. Some clones are missing from TCRdb's copy, which holds only in-frame ones; the method was immunoSEQ multiplex PCR. The sample records about 240,000 clones, about 90% being singletons. Trimming shortened V by 6 bases and J by 5 bases, and 11 bases separated the two germline ends. Germline V gives CDR1 SNHLY, CDR2 FYNNEI. This CDR3 is built from 13 residues. The chain couples TRBV2 to TRBJ2-1; D possibly corresponds to TRBD2 (6 bases). The sequenced sample consisted of PBMCs or T cells enriched from blood (not recorded which). This TCR derives from a woman between 40 and 55 years old with acute COVID-19. In DNA, the CDR3 is TGTGCCAGCAGAAAGGGACTGAACAATGAGCAGTTCTTC. It yields the protein CASRKGLNNEQFF.